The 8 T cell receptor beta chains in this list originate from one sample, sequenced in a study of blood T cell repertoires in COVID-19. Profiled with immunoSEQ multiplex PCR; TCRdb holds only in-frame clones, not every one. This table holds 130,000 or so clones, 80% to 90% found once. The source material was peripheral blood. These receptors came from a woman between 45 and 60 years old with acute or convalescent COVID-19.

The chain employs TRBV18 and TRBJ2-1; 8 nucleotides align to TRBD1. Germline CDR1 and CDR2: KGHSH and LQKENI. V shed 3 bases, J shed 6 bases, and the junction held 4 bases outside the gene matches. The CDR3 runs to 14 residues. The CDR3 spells CASSPSDRGNEQFF. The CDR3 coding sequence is TGTGCCAGCTCACCTAGCGACAGGGGCAATGAGCAGTTCTTC.

In DNA form, the CDR3 reads TGCGCCAGCAGCTTGGAGGGAGGGACAGATACGCAGTATTTT. It codes for CASSLEGGTDTQYF. The V gene is TRBV5-1, the J gene TRBJ2-3, with 7 bases fitting TRBD2. The J segment lost 3 bases and the V segment lost 0 bases, leaving 1 base of the junction unmatched. This CDR3 is built from 14 residues. Germline V CDR1 and CDR2: SGHRS, YFSETQ. The full variable domain, in which reference TRBV5-1 and TRBJ2-3 provide the parts outside the CDR3, is KAGVTQTPRYLIKTRGQQVTLSCSPISGHRSVSWYQQTPGQGLQFLFEYFSETQRNKGNFPGRFSGRQFSNSRSEMNVSTLELGDSALYLCASSLEGGTDTQYFGPGTRLTVL.

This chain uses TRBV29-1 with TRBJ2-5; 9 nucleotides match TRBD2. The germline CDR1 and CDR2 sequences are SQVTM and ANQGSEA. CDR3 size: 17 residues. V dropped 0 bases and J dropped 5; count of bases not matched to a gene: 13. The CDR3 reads CSVEDRAGGPLWETQYF. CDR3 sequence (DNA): TGCAGCGTTGAAGACAGGGCGGGAGGGCCGTTGTGGGAGACCCAGTACTTC.

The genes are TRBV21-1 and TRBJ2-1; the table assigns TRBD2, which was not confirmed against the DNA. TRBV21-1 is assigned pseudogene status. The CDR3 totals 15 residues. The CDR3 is CASSLIEYLGNEQFF. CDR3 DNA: TGTGCCAGCAGCCTTATAGAGTATCTCGGCAATGAGCAGTTCTTC.

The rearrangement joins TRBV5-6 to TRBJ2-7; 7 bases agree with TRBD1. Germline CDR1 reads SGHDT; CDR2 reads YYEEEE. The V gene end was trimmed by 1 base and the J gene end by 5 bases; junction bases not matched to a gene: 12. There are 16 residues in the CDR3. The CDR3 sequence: CASSLQRRTGPHEQYF. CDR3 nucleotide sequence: TGTGCCAGCAGCTTGCAAAGGAGGACAGGCCCACACGAGCAGTACTTC.

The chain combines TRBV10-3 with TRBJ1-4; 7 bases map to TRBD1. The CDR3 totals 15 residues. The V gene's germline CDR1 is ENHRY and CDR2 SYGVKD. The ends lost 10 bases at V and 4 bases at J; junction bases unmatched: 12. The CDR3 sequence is CATKKQGTVNEKLFF. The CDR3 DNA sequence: TGTGCCACCAAAAAACAGGGGACGGTTAATGAAAAACTGTTTTTT.

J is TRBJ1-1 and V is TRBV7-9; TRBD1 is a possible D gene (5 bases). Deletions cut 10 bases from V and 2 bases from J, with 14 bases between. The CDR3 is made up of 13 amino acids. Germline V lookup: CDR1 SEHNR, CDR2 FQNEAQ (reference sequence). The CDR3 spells CATLGGANTEAFF. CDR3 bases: TGTGCCACCCTGGGAGGGGCAAACACTGAAGCTTTCTTT.

The CDR3 DNA follows: TGTGCCAGCAGCCAAATAGCGGGAAAACTGTTTTTT. Amino acids: CASSQIAGKLFF. This chain joins TRBV4-2 and TRBJ1-4; D is uncertain. With 2 bases removed from V and 10 bases from J, the gap between germline ends came to 8 bases. This CDR3 spans 12 amino acids. CDR1 is LGHNA, CDR2 YNFKEQ, per germline.